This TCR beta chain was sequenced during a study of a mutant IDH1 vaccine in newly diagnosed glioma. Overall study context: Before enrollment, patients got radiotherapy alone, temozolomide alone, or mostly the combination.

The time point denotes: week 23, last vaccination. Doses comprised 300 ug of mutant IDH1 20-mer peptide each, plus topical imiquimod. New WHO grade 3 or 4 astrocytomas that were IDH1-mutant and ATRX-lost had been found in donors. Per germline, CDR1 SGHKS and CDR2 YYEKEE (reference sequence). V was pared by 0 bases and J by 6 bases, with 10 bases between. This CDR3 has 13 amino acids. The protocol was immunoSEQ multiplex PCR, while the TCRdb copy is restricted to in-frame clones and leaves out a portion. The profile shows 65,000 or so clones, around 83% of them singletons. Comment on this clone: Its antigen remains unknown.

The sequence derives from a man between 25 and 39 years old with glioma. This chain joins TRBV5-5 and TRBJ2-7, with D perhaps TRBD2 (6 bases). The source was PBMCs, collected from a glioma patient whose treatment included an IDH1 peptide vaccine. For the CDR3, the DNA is TGTGCCAGCAGCTTGGCGGGGGTGGGCGAGCAGTACTTC. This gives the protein CASSLAGVGEQYF.